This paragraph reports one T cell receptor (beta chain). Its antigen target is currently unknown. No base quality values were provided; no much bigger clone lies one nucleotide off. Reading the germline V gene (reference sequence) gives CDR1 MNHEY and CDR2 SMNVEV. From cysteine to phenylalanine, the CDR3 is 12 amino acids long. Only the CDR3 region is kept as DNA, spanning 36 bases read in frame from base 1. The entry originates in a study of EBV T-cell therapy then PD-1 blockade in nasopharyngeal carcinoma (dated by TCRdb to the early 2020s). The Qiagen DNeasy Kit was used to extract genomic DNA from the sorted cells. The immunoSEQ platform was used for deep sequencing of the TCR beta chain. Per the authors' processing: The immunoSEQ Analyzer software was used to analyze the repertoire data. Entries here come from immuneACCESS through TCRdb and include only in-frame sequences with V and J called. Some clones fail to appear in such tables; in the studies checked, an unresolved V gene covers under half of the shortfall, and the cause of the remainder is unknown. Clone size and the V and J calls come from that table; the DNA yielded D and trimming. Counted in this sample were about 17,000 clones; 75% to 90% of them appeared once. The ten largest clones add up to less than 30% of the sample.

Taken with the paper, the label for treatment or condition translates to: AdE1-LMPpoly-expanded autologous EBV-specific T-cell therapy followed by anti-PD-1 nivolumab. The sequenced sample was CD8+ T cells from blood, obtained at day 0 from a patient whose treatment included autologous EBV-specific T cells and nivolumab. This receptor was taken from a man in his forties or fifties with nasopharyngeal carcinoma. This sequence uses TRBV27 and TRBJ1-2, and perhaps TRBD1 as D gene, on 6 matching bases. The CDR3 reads CATRMGAVGYTF. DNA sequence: TGTGCTACCCGGATGGGGGCGGTCGGCTACACCTTC.